This is a list of T cell receptor beta chains from one sample in a study of T cell responses to AZD1222 COVID-19 vaccine. Method: immunoSEQ multiplex PCR; TCRdb's copy keeps in-frame clones and lacks some. This sample carries roughly 170,000 clones, 90% of them seen once, and the ten largest clones take roughly 2.8%. Sample: peripheral blood, taken on day 0 of AZD1222 vaccination. The receptors here all came from an adult in good health. Both conserved end residues are part of each CDR3. D genes are given only for firm matches. Size is omitted from some rows. Given values are once, few, many or a class for expanded clones.

>NA|NA|TRBJ1-3|TRBV6-8
CASSYPGEGGGRITIYF
TGTGCCAGCAGTTACCCGGGAGAAGGGGGAGGTAGGATCACCATATATTTT
>TRBD1|NA|TRBJ2-7|TRBV19
CASSSPQGREQYF
TGTGCCAGTAGTTCTCCACAGGGGCGCGAGCAGTACTTC
>NA|NA|TRBJ2-1|TRBV6-2/TRBV6-3
CASSYSLAPTDGSSYNEQFF
TGTGCCAGCAGTTACTCGCTTGCCCCTACCGACGGAAGCTCCTACAATGAGCAGTTCTTC
>NA|once|TRBJ1-5|TRBV6-5
CASSYRSGEVQPQHF
TGTGCCAGCAGTTACCGCTCGGGTGAGGTTCAGCCCCAGCATTTT
>NA|once|TRBJ1-3|TRBV4-3
CASSQAALASGNTIYF
TGCGCCAGCAGCCAGGCTGCCCTGGCCTCCGGAAACACCATATATTTT
>NA|NA|TRBJ2-7|TRBV5-6
CASSITGGDGYEQYF
TGTGCCAGCAGCATAACAGGGGGGGATGGCTACGAGCAGTACTTC
>NA|NA|TRBJ1-1|TRBV6-2/TRBV6-3
CASSYSRGGTEAFF
TGTGCCAGCAGTTACTCAAGGGGTGGCACTGAAGCTTTCTTT
>TRBD1|NA|TRBJ1-3|TRBV6-4
CASSPTGGSGNTIYF
TGTGCCAGCAGTCCTACAGGGGGCTCTGGAAACACCATATATTTT
>NA|NA|TRBJ2-2|TRBV3-1/TRBV3-2
CASSAVPARGTGELFF
TGTGCCAGCAGCGCCGTCCCAGCGAGGGGCACCGGGGAGCTGTTTTTT
>NA|NA|TRBJ2-2|TRBV12-5
CASGRSGETGELFF
TGTGCTAGTGGAAGAAGTGGGGAAACCGGGGAGCTGTTTTTT
>NA|NA|TRBJ1-1|TRBV4-2
CASSQEAANTEAFF
TGTGCCAGCAGCCAAGAGGCGGCTAACACTGAAGCTTTCTTT
>TRBD1|NA|TRBJ1-1|TRBV4-3
CASSLTGQGEAFF
TGCGCCAGCAGCCTAACTGGACAGGGTGAAGCTTTCTTT
>NA|NA|TRBJ2-1|TRBV29-1
CSVGYLGEQFF
TGCAGCGTGGGTTACTTAGGTGAGCAGTTCTTC
>TRBD2|NA|TRBJ2-7|TRBV7-2
CASSSRTSGNEQYF
TGTGCCAGCAGCTCCCGGACTAGCGGCAACGAGCAGTACTTC
>NA|once|TRBJ2-7|TRBV9
CASSVGTEAREQYF
TGTGCCAGCAGCGTAGGGACGGAGGCTCGCGAGCAGTACTTC
>NA|once|TRBJ2-7|TRBV4-3
CASSQAEGRHEQYF
TGCGCCAGCAGCCAAGCGGAGGGGAGACACGAGCAGTACTTC
>TRBD2|NA|TRBJ2-3|TRBV4-2
CASSQGKGLAHLITDTQYF
TGTGCCAGCAGCCAAGGGAAGGGACTAGCGCACTTAATCACAGATACGCAGTATTTT
>NA|NA|TRBJ1-5|TRBV6-1
CASSQAAGGLGSQPQHF
TGTGCCAGCAGTCAAGCGGCGGGGGGGCTCGGGAGTCAGCCCCAGCATTTT
>TRBD1|NA|TRBJ2-7|TRBV27
CASSPGQGYEQYF
TGTGCCAGCAGTCCGGGACAGGGGTACGAGCAGTACTTC
>NA|few|TRBJ1-2|TRBV20-1
CSASFNGYTF
TGCAGTGCTAGCTTTAATGGCTACACCTTC
>NA|few|TRBJ1-1|TRBV2
CASSDRQPKSTEAFF
TGTGCCAGCAGTGACCGGCAGCCTAAGAGCACTGAAGCTTTCTTT
>NA|NA|TRBJ2-1|TRBV11-1
CASSFQTYNEQFF
TGTGCCAGCAGCTTTCAGACATACAATGAGCAGTTCTTC
>TRBD2|few|TRBJ2-5|TRBV7-2
CASSSMGRAGGLVQETQYF
TGTGCCAGCAGCTCTATGGGAAGAGCGGGGGGGCTAGTCCAAGAGACCCAGTACTTC
>NA|NA|TRBJ1-2|TRBV6-5
CASTPPDGVYGYTF
TGTGCCAGCACTCCCCCGGACGGAGTCTATGGCTACACCTTC
>NA|NA|TRBJ1-6|TRBV3-1/TRBV3-2
CASSHYQGRAGVSPLHF
TGTGCCAGCAGCCACTATCAGGGCAGGGCGGGGGTTTCACCCCTCCACTTT
>NA|NA|TRBJ1-1|TRBV28
CASSYPGANTEAFF
TGTGCCAGCAGTTACCCGGGAGCCAACACTGAAGCTTTCTTT
>NA|NA|TRBJ2-7|TRBV25-1
CASSDFRGEFYEQYF
TGTGCCAGCAGTGATTTCCGGGGAGAATTCTACGAGCAGTACTTC
>NA|NA|TRBJ1-5|TRBV7-9
CASGGYSNQPQHF
TGTGCCAGCGGGGGATATAGCAATCAGCCCCAGCATTTT
>TRBD2|NA|TRBJ2-7|TRBV5-1
CASSLQRGGLWDEQYF
TGCGCCAGCAGCTTGCAGCGGGGGGGCCTCTGGGACGAGCAGTACTTC
>NA|NA|TRBJ1-1|TRBV6-5
CASTLGLGGRTEAFF
TGTGCCAGCACCCTAGGGTTGGGGGGCAGGACTGAAGCTTTCTTT
>NA|NA|TRBJ1-1|TRBV7-2
CASSLFFMGGTMNTEAFF
TGTGCCAGCAGCTTATTCTTCATGGGGGGGACTATGAACACTGAAGCTTTCTTT
>NA|few|TRBJ2-3|TRBV11-2
CASSTLGSTDTQYF
TGTGCCAGCAGTACATTAGGCAGCACAGATACGCAGTATTTT
>TRBD2|NA|TRBJ2-2|TRBV3-1/TRBV3-2
CASSPPPILAGVSLNTGELFF
TGTGCCAGCAGCCCCCCCCCGATACTAGCGGGGGTTTCCTTGAACACCGGGGAGCTGTTTTTT
>TRBD2|NA|TRBJ2-4|TRBV3-1/TRBV3-2
CASSHAISGVNIQYF
TGTGCCAGCAGCCATGCCATCAGCGGGGTAAACATTCAGTACTTC
>TRBD2|NA|TRBJ2-1|TRBV9
CASSVGSGGAPGEQFF
TGTGCCAGCAGCGTAGGCAGCGGGGGGGCCCCCGGTGAGCAGTTCTTC
>NA|NA|TRBJ1-2|TRBV7-6
CASSWDRDTNHFGGYTF
TGTGCCAGCAGCTGGGACCGGGACACTAACCATTTTGGGGGCTACACCTTC
>TRBD2|NA|TRBJ2-3|TRBV2
CASRAGVMTDTQYF
TGTGCCAGCAGGGCGGGGGTGATGACAGATACGCAGTATTTT
>TRBD1|NA|TRBJ2-7|TRBV6-5
CASSSGTGGSYEQYF
TGTGCCAGCAGCTCCGGGACAGGGGGCTCCTACGAGCAGTACTTC
>TRBD1|NA|TRBJ2-2|TRBV10-3
CAIRPQGVNTGELFF
TGTGCCATCAGGCCACAGGGGGTCAACACCGGGGAGCTGTTTTTT
>NA|NA|TRBJ1-1|TRBV7-2
CASSLEDGRGTEAFF
TGTGCCAGCAGCTTAGAAGATGGCAGGGGCACTGAAGCTTTCTTT
>NA|NA|TRBJ2-2|TRBV6-2/TRBV6-3
CASSYYGPPNTGELFF
TGTGCCAGCAGTTACTACGGACCTCCGAACACCGGGGAGCTGTTTTTT
>NA|NA|TRBJ1-4|TRBV2
CASSPNPRPVLFF
TGTGCCAGCAGCCCAAACCCCCGGCCAGTCCTGTTTTTT
>NA|once|TRBJ1-6|TRBV11-2
CASSLDAGPNSPLHF
TGTGCCAGCAGCTTAGACGCGGGACCAAATTCACCCCTCCACTTT
>NA|NA|TRBJ2-5|TRBV7-9
CASSLGGPRETQYF
TGTGCCAGCAGCTTAGGGGGCCCTAGGGAGACCCAGTACTTC
>TRBD2|NA|TRBJ2-5|TRBV5-1
CASSLGTSEETQYF
TGCGCCAGCAGCCTCGGGACTAGCGAAGAGACCCAGTACTTC
>NA|NA|TRBJ2-4|TRBV11-2
CASSSRRDTVQYF
TGTGCCAGCAGCTCCCGGAGGGATACAGTTCAGTACTTC
>TRBD2|NA|TRBJ2-1|TRBV6-6
CASSPEPSGPSSYNEQFF
TGTGCCAGCAGTCCCGAGCCTAGCGGTCCAAGCTCCTACAATGAGCAGTTCTTC
>NA|NA|TRBJ2-5|TRBV3-1/TRBV3-2
CASSQDGTRGEETQYF
TGTGCCAGCAGCCAAGACGGGACGAGGGGAGAAGAGACCCAGTACTTC
>TRBD2|NA|TRBJ2-1|TRBV24-1
CATSPSAGTSGENEQFF
TGTGCCACCAGTCCCTCCGCCGGGACTAGCGGGGAGAATGAGCAGTTCTTC
>TRBD1|NA|TRBJ2-7|TRBV19
CASSTLTGYEQYF
TGTGCCAGTAGTACCTTGACAGGGTACGAGCAGTACTTC
>NA|once|TRBJ2-3|TRBV3-1/TRBV3-2
CASSQYGAQPTDTQYF
TGTGCCAGCAGCCAATATGGGGCTCAACCCACAGATACGCAGTATTTT
>NA|NA|TRBJ2-2|TRBV3-1/TRBV3-2
CASQLGGAVTGELFF
TGTGCCAGCCAACTTGGGGGGGCGGTAACCGGGGAGCTGTTTTTT
>TRBD2|once|TRBJ2-7|TRBV6-1
CASSEQRESEQYF
TGTGCCAGCAGTGAACAGCGGGAAAGCGAGCAGTACTTC